The 19 T cell receptor beta chains below were found in one sample sequenced in a study of blood T cell repertoires in COVID-19. Only in-frame clones appear in the TCRdb table, and some are missing; sequencing was by immunoSEQ multiplex PCR. The table lists approximately 190,000 clones, 80% of them singletons, with approximately 6.9% in the top ten. Input material: peripheral blood. These receptors came from a man aged 60 to 69 with acute or convalescent COVID-19.

This clone occurred a few times. The rearrangement joins TRBV3-1 (or the pseudogene TRBV3-2) to TRBJ2-1; 8 bases match TRBD2. The CDR3 loop spans 15 amino acids. CDR1 is LGHDT and CDR2 is YNNKEL in the germline V gene (reference sequence). The V gene end was trimmed by 4 bases and the J gene end by 9 bases; junction bases not matched to a gene: 11. The CDR3 DNA reads as TGTGCCAGCAGCCGTTCGGGGGGGCTAGCCGGTGAGCAGTTCTTC. Translating gives CASSRSGGLAGEQFF.

This clone appeared a few times. This chain joins TRBV24-1 and TRBJ1-2; D may be TRBD1 (6 bases). V lost 1 base, J lost 3 bases, and 8 bases lay in between. The germline V gene has CDR1 KGHDR and CDR2 SFDVKD. The CDR3 runs to 14 residues. This CDR3 reads CATSDFRQDYGYTF. Written as DNA, the CDR3 is TGTGCCACCAGTGATTTCAGACAGGACTATGGCTACACCTTC.

The V gene is TRBV3-1 (or the pseudogene TRBV3-2), the J gene TRBJ2-3; 14 bases fit TRBD2. Trimming at V came to 4 bases and at J to 3 bases, leaving 12 bases not matched to a gene. CDR1 is LGHDT and CDR2 is YNNKEL in the germline V gene (reference sequence). This CDR3 contains 19 residues. The CDR3 coding sequence is TGTGCCAGCAGCCCGAGACTAGCGGGAGGGCCGGGTGGAACAGATACGCAGTATTTT. Translated, it gives CASSPRLAGGPGGTDTQYF.

The J gene is TRBJ1-1, the V gene TRBV6-8; 9 bases agree with TRBD1. Germline-derived CDR1 and CDR2 are MNHGY and SAAAGT. CDR3 length equals 15 residues. The junction had 7 bases not matched to a gene; V was cut back by 5 bases and J by 3 bases. The CDR3 region is CASSTRGQGDTEAFF. CDR3 nucleotides: TGTGCCAGCAGTACGCGGGGACAGGGAGACACTGAAGCTTTCTTT.

This chain connects TRBV18 to TRBJ1-4, with a tentative D call TRBD1 (6 bases). The ends were cut back, 3 bases at V and 8 bases at J, with 13 bases in the middle. The V gene's germline CDR1 is KGHSH and CDR2 LQKENI. This CDR3 contains 14 residues. The chain's CDR3 is CASSPPGGQEKLFF. DNA for the CDR3: TGTGCCAGCTCACCGCCCGGGGGGCAGGAAAAACTGTTTTTT.

The chain links TRBV27 to TRBJ2-2, with 7 positions matching TRBD1. This CDR3 has 16 amino acids. V lost 6 bases and J lost 2; bases outside the gene matches: 9. Germline V CDR1 and CDR2: MNHEY, SMNVEV (reference sequence). CDR3 amino acids: CASSPRGRFNTGELFF. The CDR3 DNA reads as TGTGCCAGCAGCCCTAGGGGGCGCTTTAACACCGGGGAGCTGTTTTTT.

In its sample, this clone was seen once. V and J are TRBV24-1 and TRBJ2-2, with TRBD1 identical over 9 bases. Looked up from germline, CDR1 is KGHDR and CDR2 is SFDVKD. Trimming removed 4 bases from V and 4 bases from J; junction bases left unmatched: 6. The CDR3 is made up of 16 amino acids. The chain's CDR3 is CATSDVDRGVTGELFF. The CDR3 DNA sequence: TGTGCCACCAGTGACGTCGACAGGGGGGTCACCGGGGAGCTGTTTTTT.

The rearrangement links TRBV5-1 to TRBJ2-3; the D gene is possibly TRBD1 (5 bases). CDR1 SGHRS and CDR2 YFSETQ come from the germline V gene. Trimming cost V 4 bases and J 1 base, with 16 bases left between them. This CDR3 region has 16 residues. The CDR3 here is CASSPVGQGGTDTQYF. The CDR3 DNA is TGCGCCAGCAGCCCGGTGGGGCAGGGCGGCACAGATACGCAGTATTTT. The full variable domain, with the rest looked up from reference TRBV5-1 and TRBJ2-3, is KAGVTQTPRYLIKTRGQQVTLSCSPISGHRSVSWYQQTPGQGLQFLFEYFSETQRNKGNFPGRFSGRQFSNSRSEMNVSTLELGDSALYLCASSPVGQGGTDTQYFGPGTRLTVL.

The genes are TRBV30 and TRBJ2-1; 9 bases fit TRBD1. The CDR3 covers 16 residues. The V and J ends lost 2 bases and 8 bases, in that order; junction bases with no gene match: 13. CDR1 GTSNPN and CDR2 SVGIG come from the germline V gene (reference sequence). CDR3 protein: CAWSLQIGTGSYEQFF. The CDR3 DNA reads as TGTGCCTGGAGTCTACAGATAGGGACAGGGTCATATGAGCAGTTCTTC. Using reference TRBV30 and TRBJ2-1 for the parts outside the CDR3, the full variable domain is SQTIHQWPATLVQPVGSPLSLECTVEGTSNPNLYWYRQAAGRGLQLLFYSVGIGQISSEVPQNLSASRPQDRQFILSSKKLLLSDSGFYLCAWSLQIGTGSYEQFFGPGTRLTVL.

This clone has only one observation. The chain links TRBV24-1 to TRBJ1-1, with 9 positions matching TRBD1. Trimming cost V 7 bases and J 6 bases; bases outside gene matches: 8. This CDR3 region has 14 residues. Germline V gives CDR1 KGHDR, CDR2 SFDVKD. The chain's CDR3 is CATSTTGGIAEAFF. The CDR3 coding sequence is TGTGCCACCAGCACGACAGGGGGGATCGCTGAAGCTTTCTTT.

The rearrangement uses TRBV6-6 and TRBJ1-1, with a tentative D call TRBD1 (6 bases). CDR1 is MNHNY and CDR2 is SVGAGI in the germline V gene (reference sequence). V was shortened by 5 bases and J by 6 bases, with 10 bases between the two germline ends. CDR3 length equals 12 residues. The CDR3 sequence: CASSPQGPEAFF. The DNA for the CDR3 is TGTGCCAGCAGTCCACAGGGCCCTGAAGCTTTCTTT.

The CDR3 DNA is TGTGCCAGCAGTTTATCGGGCCCCACAGCCTGGAATGGCTACACCTTC. Amino acid sequence: CASSLSGPTAWNGYTF. The chain links TRBV27 to TRBJ1-2; D unresolved. Germline CDR1 MNHEY, CDR2 SMNVEV (reference sequence). This CDR3 is built from 16 residues. Trimming took 0 bases from V and 6 from J, leaving 17 bases between them.

This sequence joins TRBV2 and TRBJ1-5; 10 bases map to TRBD1. V lost 7 bases and J lost 5; bases outside the gene matches: 8. The germline CDR1 and CDR2 sequences are SNHLY and FYNNEI. The CDR3 totals 15 residues. The CDR3 DNA follows: TGTGCCAGCACCCTCGGACAGGGGGAAGATCAGCCCCAGCATTTT. It codes for CASTLGQGEDQPQHF.

The chain couples TRBV5-1 to TRBJ2-2, with TRBD2 identical over 8 bases. V was pared by 6 bases and J by 6 bases, with 13 bases of the junction left unmatched. The CDR3 consists of 16 residues. Germline V CDR1 and CDR2: SGHRS, YFSETQ. For the CDR3, the DNA is TGCGCCAGCATGGCCGTGAGCGGGAGCCCCCCCGGGGAGCTGTTTTTT. Its translation is CASMAVSGSPPGELFF.

This sequence joins TRBV12-3 or TRBV12-4 and TRBJ1-2; D is perhaps TRBD1 (6 bases). The CDR3 contains 11 residues. Trimming stripped 6 bases from V and 8 bases from J, with 10 bases between. CDR3 in amino acids: CASRGQGGYTF. CDR3 sequence (DNA): TGTGCCAGCAGGGGGCAGGGGGGCTACACCTTC.

This sequence joins TRBV5-5 and TRBJ2-4, with a possible D match to TRBD2 (5 bases). V lost 5 bases to trimming and J lost 3 bases, with 12 bases between them. CDR3 length: 14 amino acids. Germline V gives CDR1 SGHKS, CDR2 YYEKEE (reference sequence). CDR3 nucleotides: TGTGCCAGCAGGGGGTACGAGGGCAAAAACATTCAGTACTTC. Translating gives CASRGYEGKNIQYF.

This clone has just a few counts. The rearrangement links TRBV9 to TRBJ2-5; 7 nucleotides agree with TRBD1. Germline V lookup: CDR1 SGDLS, CDR2 YYNGEE. This CDR3 comprises 15 residues. V shed 4 bases, J shed 4 bases, and the junction held 10 bases outside the gene matches. CDR3 residues: CASSPGRDSIETQYF. The CDR3 DNA reads as TGTGCCAGCAGCCCAGGCCGGGACAGTATAGAGACCCAGTACTTC. Variable domain in full (rest from reference TRBV9 and TRBJ2-5): DSGVTQTPKHLITATGQRVTLRCSPRSGDLSVYWYQQSLDQGLQFLIQYYNGEERAKGNILERFSAQQFPDLHSELNLSSLELGDSALYFCASSPGRDSIETQYFGPGTRLLVL.

CDR3 sequence reads: CASSPWDRGGFTEAFF. The CDR3 coding sequence is TGTGCCAGCAGCCCATGGGACAGGGGAGGGTTCACTGAAGCTTTCTTT. V gene TRBV7-2 combines with J gene TRBJ1-1, with 10 positions matching TRBD1. J gave up 4 bases and V 5 bases, and 10 bases lay outside the gene matches. The CDR3 has 16 amino acids. Germline CDR1 reads SGHTA; CDR2 reads FQGNSA.

The chain has TRBV7-6 and TRBJ1-1, with a weak D call TRBD1 (6 bases). The CDR3 loop spans 16 amino acids. From germline, CDR1 is SGHVS and CDR2 FNYEAQ. Trimming stripped 1 base from V and 1 base from J, with 13 bases between. The chain's CDR3 is CASSLVSAGENTEAFF. CDR3 sequence (DNA): TGTGCCAGCAGCTTAGTTTCAGCAGGGGAGAACACTGAAGCTTTCTTT. The complete variable domain, with remaining parts taken from reference TRBV7-6 and TRBJ1-1, reads GAGVSQSPRYKVTKRGQDVALRCDPISGHVSLYWYRQALGQGPEFLTYFNYEAQQDKSGLPNDRFSAERPEGSISTLTIQRTEQRDSAMYRCASSLVSAGENTEAFFGQGTRLTVV.